The 24 T cell receptor beta chains presented below share a single source sample, sequenced in a study of blood T cell repertoires in COVID-19 (dated by TCRdb to the early 2020s). Libraries were constructed by the immunoSEQ multiplex PCR assay. The source is immuneACCESS, and TCRdb retained only in-frame sequences with V and J called. Part of the clones is not carried over; for the studies checked, unresolved V genes explain less than half of this, and the remainder is unexplained. A total of fewer than 350,000 clones appear in this sample, about nine tenths of them only once. About 3.9% of the sample belongs to the ten largest clones. Sequences were obtained from peripheral blood. Source of these receptors: a woman between 55 and 75 years old with COVID-19, enrolled during active disease.

The chain joins TRBV4-1 to TRBJ1-5; D might be TRBD1 (6 bases). The CDR3 length is 14 residues. Germline V gene lookup returns CDR1 MGHRA and CDR2 YSYEKL. Trimming stripped 1 base from V and 6 bases from J, with 10 bases between. CDR3 in DNA: TGCGCCAGCAGCCAAGGGGGGGGCCCTCAGCCCCAGCATTTT. It codes for CASSQGGGPQPQHF.

V is TRBV27 and J is TRBJ1-5; D ambiguous. The length of the CDR3 is 13 residues. The V and J ends lost 3 bases and 5 bases respectively, with 8 bases between them. Germline lookup yields CDR1 MNHEY and CDR2 SMNVEV (reference sequence). CDR3 sequence reads: CASSLREHQPQHF. CDR3 in DNA: TGTGCCAGCAGTTTGAGGGAGCATCAGCCCCAGCATTTT.

This chain links TRBV12-5 with TRBJ2-3, with 9 positions matching TRBD1. J lost 6 bases, V lost 6 bases, and 10 bases had no gene match. Germline V gene lookup returns CDR1 LGHNT and CDR2 FRNRAP. The CDR3 is 15 residues long. This CDR3 reads CASGLGTGSWDTQYF. CDR3 bases: TGTGCTAGTGGCCTAGGGACAGGGTCGTGGGATACGCAGTATTTT.

The rearrangement links TRBV7-8 to TRBJ2-6, with TRBD2 as a possible D gene (5 bases). The CDR3 totals 15 residues. Deletions cut 2 bases from V and 4 bases from J, with 9 bases between. In germline, CDR1 is SGHVS, CDR2 FQNEAQ. The CDR3 bases are TGTGCCAGCAGCTTACGGGGATCCGGGGCCAACGTCCTGACTTTC. Translated: CASSLRGSGANVLTF.

V and J are TRBV18 and TRBJ1-2; 7 nucleotides line up with TRBD1. This CDR3 has 14 amino acids. The V and J ends lost 0 bases and 7 bases, in that order; junction bases with no gene match: 5. The germline V gene encodes CDR1 KGHSH and CDR2 LQKENI. The chain's CDR3 is CASSPPTGIRGYTF. In DNA form, the CDR3 reads TGTGCCAGCTCACCACCGACAGGGATTCGTGGCTACACCTTC.

V usage is TRBV7-8 and J usage is TRBJ1-5; 11 nucleotides align to TRBD1. Germline-derived CDR1 and CDR2 are SGHVS and FQNEAQ. The CDR3 is made up of 16 amino acids. V lost 5 bases to trimming and J lost 1 base; unmatched junction nucleotides: 4. The chain's CDR3 is CASSAGTGGSNQPQHF. CDR3 sequence (DNA): TGTGCCAGCAGCGCCGGGACAGGGGGGAGCAATCAGCCCCAGCATTTT.

The rearrangement joins TRBV4-1 to TRBJ1-2, with D maybe TRBD1 (6 bases). This CDR3 has 17 amino acids. Germline V gives CDR1 MGHRA, CDR2 YSYEKL. Trimming took off 0 bases at V and 5 bases at J, with 19 bases between the two ends. CDR3 DNA: TGCGCCAGCAGCCAAGATTTGGCGGGAGGGGGGCATTATGGCTACACCTTC. Residues: CASSQDLAGGGHYGYTF.

The V call is TRBV15, the J call TRBJ2-7; a possible D gene is TRBD2 (6 bases). The CDR3 is made up of 15 amino acids. Trimming pared 0 bases from V and 0 bases from J, leaving 9 bases between. CDR1 is LNHNV and CDR2 is YYDKDF in the germline V gene (reference sequence). In nucleotides, the CDR3 is TGTGCCACCAGCAGAGATATCGGGAGCTCCTACGAGCAGTACTTC. Translated, it gives CATSRDIGSSYEQYF. Drawing the rest from reference TRBV15 and TRBJ2-7, the complete variable domain is DAMVIQNPRYQVTQFGKPVTLSCSQTLNHNVMYWYQQKSSQAPKLLFHYYDKDFNNEADTPDNFQSRRPNTSFCFLDIRSPGLGDTAMYLCATSRDIGSSYEQYFGPGTRLTVT.

V gene TRBV5-1 combines with J gene TRBJ1-2; 7 positions match TRBD1. There are 12 residues in the CDR3. CDR1 SGHRS and CDR2 YFSETQ come from the germline V gene. V gave up 4 bases and J gave up 5 bases; unmatched junction bases: 2. The CDR3 protein is CASSRDRYGYTF. The CDR3 region has the DNA TGCGCCAGCAGCAGGGACAGATATGGCTACACCTTC.

Here the CDR3 reads CASSPRDRGSYEQYF. As DNA, the CDR3 is TGTGCCAGCAGCCCCCGGGACAGGGGAAGTTACGAGCAGTACTTC. The chain carries TRBV9 and TRBJ2-7, with 10 bases lining up with TRBD1. Trimming took 4 bases from V and 4 from J; bases not matched to a gene: 8. From germline, CDR1 is SGDLS and CDR2 YYNGEE. The CDR3 has 15 residues.

V is TRBV24-1 and J is TRBJ1-2; 7 bases align to TRBD1. There are 13 residues in the CDR3. V lost 7 bases to trimming and J lost 6 bases; unmatched junction nucleotides: 7. Germline V gene sequence: CDR1 KGHDR, CDR2 SFDVKD. The CDR3 reads CATSADRVHGYTF. In nucleotides, the CDR3 is TGTGCCACCAGCGCAGACAGGGTGCATGGCTACACCTTC.

In DNA form, the CDR3 reads TGTGCCAGCAGTTCTACTGGCACTAGGAGTAGGTACTTC. Translated: CASSSTGTRSRYF. This rearrangement joins TRBV12-3 or TRBV12-4 to TRBJ2-5, with a weak D call TRBD2 (5 bases). This CDR3 comprises 13 residues. V lost 4 bases and J lost 13, with 19 bases in between.

The chain links TRBV5-6 to TRBJ2-1, with TRBD1 matching over 8 bases. Germline V CDR1 and CDR2: SGHDT, YYEEEE. Germline trimming cut 2 bases from V and 7 bases from J; bases unmatched to any gene: 11. The CDR3 runs to 16 residues. The CDR3 sequence: CASSLPTEDRANEQFF. As DNA, the CDR3 is TGTGCCAGCAGCTTACCCACCGAGGACAGGGCTAATGAGCAGTTCTTC.

The rearrangement joins TRBV7-9 to TRBJ2-1, with D hard to call. There are 14 residues in the CDR3. Germline-derived CDR1 and CDR2 are SEHNR and FQNEAQ (reference sequence). Trimming pared 1 base from V and 9 bases from J, leaving 13 bases between. CDR3 coding DNA: TGTGCCAGCAGCTTAGAGTCCAGAATCAGTGAGCAGTTCTTC. Translation gives CASSLESRISEQFF.

The genes are TRBV24-1 and TRBJ2-1; D is perhaps TRBD2 (6 bases). The germline CDR1 and CDR2 sequences are KGHDR and SFDVKD. The length of the CDR3 is 13 residues. Trimming cost V 4 bases and J 7 bases, with 10 bases left between them. In nucleotides, the CDR3 is TGTGCCACCAGTGAAGCCCTAGCGAATGAGCAGTTCTTC. Protein sequence: CATSEALANEQFF.

This chain joins TRBV3-1 (or the pseudogene TRBV3-2) and TRBJ2-1; TRBD2 agrees at 12 bases. Looked up from germline, CDR1 is LGHDT and CDR2 is YNNKEL (reference sequence). The CDR3 runs to 15 residues. V shed 5 bases, J shed 9 bases, and the junction held 8 bases outside the gene matches. DNA for the CDR3: TGTGCCAGCAGCTACTCTAGCGGGGGGGCCAGTGAGCAGTTCTTC. Translation gives CASSYSSGGASEQFF.

V usage is TRBV11-2 and J usage is TRBJ2-7; 10 positions match TRBD2. J gave up 3 bases and V 5 bases, and 13 bases lay outside the gene matches. CDR1 is SGHAT, CDR2 FQNNGV, per germline. CDR3 length equals 17 residues. This chain's CDR3 is CASSHPGPSGGDYEQYF. CDR3 bases: TGTGCCAGCAGCCACCCGGGCCCTAGCGGGGGAGACTACGAGCAGTACTTC. The full variable domain, its missing parts supplied by reference TRBV11-2 and TRBJ2-7, is EAGVAQSPRYKIIEKRQSVAFWCNPISGHATLYWYQQILGQGPKLLIQFQNNGVVDDSQLPKDRFSAERLKGVDSTLKIQPAKLEDSAVYLCASSHPGPSGGDYEQYFGPGTRLTVT.

This clone was seen once. This chain uses TRBV7-7 with TRBJ2-2; 7 bases match TRBD2. This CDR3 contains 14 residues. J lost 5 bases, V lost 0 bases, and 0 bases had no gene match. Germline CDR1 and CDR2: SSHAT and FNYEAQ (reference sequence). This CDR3 reads CASSLAAGTGELFF. CDR3 nucleotides: TGTGCCAGCAGCTTAGCAGCGGGGACCGGGGAGCTGTTTTTT.

This chain connects TRBV28 to TRBJ1-5; TRBD1 matches at 9 bases. From germline, CDR1 is MDHEN and CDR2 SYDVKM. V was clipped by 4 bases and J by 1 base; unmatched bases: 5. The CDR3 contains 16 residues. The CDR3 reads CASSSHGTGSNQPQHF. The DNA of the CDR3 is TGTGCCAGCAGTTCCCACGGGACAGGGAGCAATCAGCCCCAGCATTTT.

This sequence joins TRBV3-1 (or the pseudogene TRBV3-2) and TRBJ1-1; D is undetermined. Looked up from germline, CDR1 is LGHDT and CDR2 is YNNKEL (reference sequence). The CDR3 is made up of 14 amino acids. Trimming removed 4 bases at V and 1 base at J, with 10 bases between. As DNA, the CDR3 is TGTGCCAGCAGCCGCCGAGAGGGGAACACTGAAGCTTTCTTT. Translating gives CASSRREGNTEAFF.

This clone was recorded once. The chain recombines TRBV7-9 with TRBJ1-1; no firm D call. The CDR3 has 13 amino acids. The V and J ends lost 4 bases and 1 base respectively, with 7 bases between them. Germline CDR1 is SEHNR and CDR2 is FQNEAQ (reference sequence). CDR3 sequence: CASSSYGNTEAFF. CDR3 nucleotide sequence: TGTGCCAGCAGCTCGTACGGGAACACTGAAGCTTTCTTT.

This chain links TRBV7-2 with TRBJ2-1, with D possibly being TRBD1 (5 bases). Germline CDR1 is SGHTA and CDR2 is FQGNSA. Trimming stripped 2 bases from V and 9 bases from J, with 17 bases between. This CDR3 is built from 15 residues. CDR3 DNA: TGTGCCAGCAGCTTAAGGGGTACGGGTCTGGGTGAGCAGTTCTTC. Its protein product is CASSLRGTGLGEQFF.

The rearrangement uses TRBV7-9 and TRBJ2-1, with 7 bases aligning to TRBD2. Germline V gene lookup returns CDR1 SEHNR and CDR2 FQNEAQ (reference sequence). V trimming: 2 bases; J trimming: 6 bases; junction bases outside the gene matches: 7. CDR3 size: 15 residues. The CDR3 DNA is TGTGCCAGCAGCTTAAGGGGACTATTGATCAATGAGCAGTTCTTC. As protein: CASSLRGLLINEQFF.

The chain is built from TRBV5-1 and TRBJ2-5; possible D gene TRBD2, 7 bases. The CDR3 covers 16 residues. Germline CDR1 and CDR2: SGHRS and YFSETQ. Trimming removed 1 base from V and 5 bases from J, with 18 bases in between. The CDR3 protein is CASSLRRPGGGETQYF. DNA for the CDR3: TGCGCCAGCAGCTTGCGCCGGCCGGGGGGCGGGGAGACCCAGTACTTC.